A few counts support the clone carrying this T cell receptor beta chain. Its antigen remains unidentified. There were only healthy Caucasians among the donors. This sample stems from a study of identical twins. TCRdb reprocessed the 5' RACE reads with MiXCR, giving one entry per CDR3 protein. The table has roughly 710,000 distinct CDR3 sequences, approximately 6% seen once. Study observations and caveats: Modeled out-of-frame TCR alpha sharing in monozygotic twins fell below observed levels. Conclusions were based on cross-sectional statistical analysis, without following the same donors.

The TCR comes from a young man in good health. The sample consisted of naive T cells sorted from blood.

CDR3 loop: CASGSAGGSGNEQFF. In DNA, the CDR3 is TGCGCCAGCGGGTCCGCGGGAGGCTCTGGGAATGAGCAGTTCTTC. The chain is built from TRBV10-2 and TRBJ2-1; 8 nucleotides line up with TRBD2. The V gene's germline CDR1 is WSHSY and CDR2 SAAADI. The CDR3 is made up of 15 amino acids. V shed 8 bases, J shed 7 bases, and the junction held 13 bases outside the gene matches.